These 26 T cell receptor beta chains came from one sample sequenced in a study of T cells in Graves' hyperthyroidism and ophthalmopathy. There were TCR beta CDR3 regions amplified from RNA transcripts. First-round RT-PCR targeting the TCR CDR3 was performed with the HTBI primer set. TCRdb re-called the multiplex PCR reads with MiXCR, one entry per CDR3 protein. The sample has hundreds of thousands of distinct CDR3 sequences, approximately 15% seen once. Sequenced: blood. The receptors derive from a woman between 18 and 29 years old with Graves' hyperthyroidism.

This clonotype occurred a few times. This chain connects TRBV7-6 to TRBJ2-7; D remains ambiguous. CDR1 is SGHVS and CDR2 is FNYEAQ in the germline V gene. V lost 4 bases to trimming and J lost 0 bases, with 13 bases between them. CDR3 size: 15 residues. CDR3 in DNA: TGTGCCAGCAGCTCCCTCCACGGCGTCTCCTACGAGCAGTACTTC. Its protein product is CASSSLHGVSYEQYF.

There are a few counts of this clonotype. This CDR3 reads CATRGTGNNEQFF. In DNA form, the CDR3 reads TGTGCCACCAGAGGGACAGGTAACAATGAGCAGTTCTTC. This sequence joins TRBV24-1 and TRBJ2-1; TRBD1 agrees at 8 bases. The CDR3 loop spans 13 amino acids. V shed 7 bases, J shed 5 bases, and the junction held 3 bases outside the gene matches. Germline V gene lookup returns CDR1 KGHDR and CDR2 SFDVKD.

This clonotype was seen at least ten times. The chain carries TRBV20-1 and TRBJ2-3, with TRBD1 as a possible D gene (6 bases). V lost 0 bases to trimming and J lost 1 base, with 14 bases between them. This CDR3 region has 16 residues. The germline V gene has CDR1 DFQATT and CDR2 SNEGSKA (reference sequence). The CDR3 is CSARDKQGWGTDTQYF. The CDR3 DNA sequence: TGCAGTGCTAGAGACAAACAGGGTTGGGGCACAGATACGCAGTATTTT.

In its sample, this clonotype was seen many times. The chain employs TRBV7-9 and TRBJ1-2; D uncertain. The CDR3 has 13 residues. The germline CDR1 and CDR2 sequences are SEHNR and FQNEAQ (reference sequence). V lost 1 base and J 5 bases, leaving 8 bases between the germline ends. This CDR3 is CASSLEWQYGYTF. CDR3 nucleotide sequence: TGTGCCAGCAGCTTAGAGTGGCAGTATGGCTACACCTTC.

This chain links TRBV12-3 or TRBV12-4 with TRBJ2-7; TRBD1 or TRBD2 may be the D gene (5 bases each). The CDR3 consists of 12 residues. The V end was cut by 3 bases, the J end by 5 bases, with 8 bases between. The DNA for the CDR3 is TGTGCCAGCAGTTTTGTGGGGGACGAGCAGTACTTC. Protein: CASSFVGDEQYF.

This clonotype was seen a handful of times. A read error is possible here, since a much larger clone lies one base away. The CDR3 DNA reads as TGTGCCAGCAGTTGGGCAAGGGGGGCCTACGAGCAGTACTTC. Translation: CASSWARGAYEQYF. The rearrangement uses TRBV27 and TRBJ2-7; D may be TRBD1 or TRBD2 (6 bases each). With 4 bases removed from V and 2 bases from J, the gap between germline ends came to 12 bases. Germline values: CDR1 MNHEY, CDR2 SMNVEV (reference sequence). There are 14 residues in the CDR3.

V usage is TRBV28 and J usage is TRBJ2-7; D is undetermined. Trimming removed 1 base at V and 5 bases at J, with 9 bases between. CDR3 length: 13 amino acids. CDR1 and CDR2 from the germline V gene are MDHEN and SYDVKM. CDR3 residues: CASSLSAWDEQYF. CDR3 sequence (DNA): TGTGCCAGCAGTTTATCGGCATGGGACGAGCAGTACTTC.

This clonotype has only a few counts. The chain joins TRBV29-1 to TRBJ2-7; D might be TRBD2 (6 bases). CDR1 SQVTM and CDR2 ANQGSEA come from the germline V gene. V was trimmed by 4 bases and J by 5 bases, leaving 6 bases between them. The CDR3 spans 10 residues. The CDR3 reads CSVVADEQYF. As DNA, the CDR3 is TGCAGCGTTGTAGCGGACGAGCAGTACTTC.

This clonotype was observed at least ten times. The CDR3 region is CSVDGQVDYEQYF. The CDR3 nucleotides are TGCAGCGTTGACGGTCAGGTAGACTACGAGCAGTACTTC. The rearrangement links TRBV29-1 to TRBJ2-7; D remains unclear. This CDR3 spans 13 amino acids. Trimming left V 3 bases short and J 3 bases short, with 12 bases between. CDR1 is SQVTM and CDR2 is ANQGSEA in the germline V gene.

This clonotype was observed at least ten times. The genes are TRBV3-1 and TRBJ1-1; D is ambiguous. The germline V gene has CDR1 LGHDT and CDR2 YNNKEL (reference sequence). This CDR3 contains 20 residues. Deletions cut 0 bases from V and 0 bases from J, with 23 bases between. CDR3 sequence (DNA): TGTGCCAGCAGCCAAGATCCTGCGGCGTCAGCAAATATCATGAACACTGAAGCTTTCTTT. This codes for CASSQDPAASANIMNTEAFF. The full variable domain, in which reference TRBV3-1 and TRBJ1-1 provide the parts outside the CDR3, is DTAVSQTPKYLVTQMGNDKSIKCEQNLGHDTMYWYKQDSKKFLKIMFSYNNKELIINETVPNRFSPKSPDKAHLNLHINSLELGDSAVYFCASSQDPAASANIMNTEAFFGQGTRLTVV.

J is TRBJ2-7 and V is TRBV12-3 or TRBV12-4; the D call may be TRBD1 or TRBD2 (6 bases each). There are 15 residues in the CDR3. V was clipped by 2 bases and J by 3 bases, with 14 bases between them. The CDR3 sequence is CASSLMGGRGYEQYF. The CDR3 DNA follows: TGTGCCAGCAGTTTAATGGGGGGCAGGGGCTACGAGCAGTACTTC.

This clonotype showed up just a few times. CDR3 nucleotide sequence: TGTGCCAGCAATGGGGGGACCGGGCAGTACTTC. Translating it yields CASNGGTGQYF. This chain links TRBV6-1 with TRBJ2-7, with a tentative D call TRBD2 (6 bases). There are 11 residues in the CDR3. Trimming left V 7 bases short and J 9 bases short, with 13 bases between. CDR1 and CDR2 (germline): MNHNS, SASEGT.

This clonotype was counted only a few times. J is TRBJ2-7 and V is TRBV13; tentatively, D is TRBD1 or TRBD2 (5 bases each). The length of the CDR3 is 16 residues. With 4 bases removed from V and 0 bases from J, the gap between germline ends came to 16 bases. Looked up from germline, CDR1 is PRHDT and CDR2 is FYEKMQ (reference sequence). The CDR3 coding sequence is TGTGCCAGCAGCTCTGATAGGGGACGGCTCTCCTACGAGCAGTACTTC. Translation gives CASSSDRGRLSYEQYF. The whole variable domain, remainder taken from reference TRBV13 and TRBJ2-7, is AAGVIQSPRHLIKEKRETATLKCYPIPRHDTVYWYQQGPGQDPQFLISFYEKMQSDKGSIPDRFSAQQFSDYHSELNMSSLELGDSALYFCASSSDRGRLSYEQYFGPGTRLTVT.

The chain employs TRBV20-1 and TRBJ2-7; 8 bases fit TRBD2. Germline V gene data show CDR1 as DFQATT and CDR2 as SNEGSKA (reference sequence). J lost 7 bases, V lost 1 base, and 18 bases had no gene match. The CDR3 spans 17 residues. The CDR3 DNA reads as TGCAGTGCTAGAGGAATTTTGCGAGCGGGAGTGGTAGAGGAGCAGTACTTC. It translates to CSARGILRAGVVEEQYF.

This chain connects TRBV28 to TRBJ1-5, with 10 bases fitting TRBD1. The CDR3 length is 13 residues. J lost 7 bases, V lost 10 bases, and 7 bases had no gene match. Germline V gene lookup returns CDR1 MDHEN and CDR2 SYDVKM. The CDR3 nucleotides read TGTGCCACCACGGGGACAGGGGAACAGCCCCAGCATTTT. This codes for CATTGTGEQPQHF. Together with reference TRBV28 and TRBJ1-5, the CDR3 gives the full variable domain: DVKVTQSSRYLVKRTGEKVFLECVQDMDHENMFWYRQDPGLGLRLIYFSYDVKMKEKGDIPEGYSVSREKKERFSLILESASTNQTSMYLCATTGTGEQPQHFGDGTRLSIL.

This clonotype was found many times. The CDR3 here is CSAAQGPSNQPQHF. The CDR3 DNA reads TGCAGTGCTGCACAGGGGCCAAGCAATCAGCCCCAGCATTTT. This rearrangement joins TRBV20-1 to TRBJ1-5, with 7 bases lining up with TRBD1. The CDR3 spans 14 residues. CDR1 is DFQATT and CDR2 is SNEGSKA in the germline V gene (reference sequence). Trimming cost V 5 bases and J 1 base; bases outside gene matches: 5.

This clonotype was seen ten or more times. This chain links TRBV2 with TRBJ1-1; D perhaps matches TRBD1 (5 bases). This CDR3 comprises 15 residues. The V end was cut by 3 bases, the J end by 0 bases, with 11 bases between. The germline V gene has CDR1 SNHLY and CDR2 FYNNEI. The chain's CDR3 is CASSESGRLNTEAFF. Here the CDR3 DNA reads TGTGCCAGCAGTGAGTCGGGACGGCTGAACACTGAAGCTTTCTTT. Full variable domain (remainder filled in from reference TRBV2 and TRBJ1-1): EPEVTQTPSHQVTQMGQEVILRCVPISNHLYFYWYRQILGQKVEFLVSFYNNEISEKSEIFDDQFSVERPDGSNFTLKIRSTKLEDSAMYFCASSESGRLNTEAFFGQGTRLTVV.

This clonotype occurred many times. The gene calls are TRBV5-8 and TRBJ2-7; the D gene is possibly TRBD1 (5 bases). V lost 0 bases and J lost 6, with 10 bases in between. This CDR3 comprises 13 residues. The germline V gene has CDR1 SGHTS and CDR2 YDEGEE. The CDR3 here is CASSLDRLGEQYF. In nucleotides, the CDR3 is TGTGCCAGCAGCTTGGACAGGCTCGGCGAGCAGTACTTC.

The rearrangement links TRBV6-1 to TRBJ1-6, with D uncertain. Trimming cost V 5 bases and J 5 bases, with 10 bases left between them. The CDR3 contains 14 residues. Germline V gene data show CDR1 as MNHNS and CDR2 as SASEGT. CDR3 loop: CASSKGRNNSPLHF. CDR3 nucleotides: TGTGCCAGCAGTAAGGGCCGAAATAATTCACCCCTCCACTTT.

This clonotype was observed at least ten times. V and J are TRBV15 and TRBJ1-3; D is uncertain. The CDR3 loop spans 14 amino acids. V dropped 6 bases and J dropped 0 bases, with 9 bases sitting between them. Germline assignment: CDR1 LNHNV and CDR2 YYDKDF (reference sequence). For the CDR3, the DNA is TGTGCCACCAGTCATCCTTTCTCTGGAAACACCATATATTTT. It encodes CATSHPFSGNTIYF.

This clonotype was seen ten or more times. The chain links TRBV28 to TRBJ1-1; D might be TRBD1 (5 bases). The V gene's germline CDR1 is MDHEN and CDR2 SYDVKM. The CDR3 covers 12 residues. V dropped 8 bases and J dropped 7 bases, with 14 bases sitting between them. CDR3 in DNA: TGTGCCAGCCGGGGGGTTTGGGGTGAAGCTTTCTTT. Its translation: CASRGVWGEAFF. The full variable domain, in which reference TRBV28 and TRBJ1-1 provide the parts outside the CDR3, is DVKVTQSSRYLVKRTGEKVFLECVQDMDHENMFWYRQDPGLGLRLIYFSYDVKMKEKGDIPEGYSVSREKKERFSLILESASTNQTSMYLCASRGVWGEAFFGQGTRLTVV.

This clonotype was detected ten times or more. The rearrangement joins TRBV24-1 to TRBJ2-3; 7 nucleotides line up with TRBD2. The CDR3 extends over 16 amino acids. Germline CDR1 KGHDR, CDR2 SFDVKD. V gave up 4 bases and J gave up 0 bases; unmatched junction bases: 6. In DNA form, the CDR3 reads TGTGCCACCAGTGAACCACGAGCGGGAAGCACAGATACGCAGTATTTT. It translates to CATSEPRAGSTDTQYF.

The rearrangement links TRBV5-1 to TRBJ1-5; D remains unclear. Trimming took off 4 bases at V and 5 bases at J, with 13 bases between the two ends. The CDR3 has 14 amino acids. In germline, CDR1 is SGHRS, CDR2 YFSETQ. The chain's CDR3 is CASSLGGSDQPQHF. In DNA form, the CDR3 reads TGCGCCAGCAGCCTGGGAGGGTCTGATCAGCCCCAGCATTTT.

This clonotype was counted ten times or more. The chain joins TRBV2 to TRBJ2-7; 7 nucleotides agree with TRBD2. The CDR3 has 14 residues. The germline gives CDR1 SNHLY, CDR2 FYNNEI. Trimming removed 3 bases from V and 3 bases from J; junction bases left unmatched: 5. CDR3 sequence reads: CASSEWRESYEQYF. Here the CDR3 DNA reads TGTGCCAGCAGTGAGTGGCGGGAGAGCTACGAGCAGTACTTC.

There are many counts of this clonotype. The chain carries TRBV30 and TRBJ2-7, with D uncertain. CDR3 length: 13 residues. With 1 base removed from V and 0 bases from J, the gap between germline ends came to 7 bases. Germline CDR1 and CDR2: GTSNPN and SVGIG (reference sequence). Here the CDR3 reads CAWSGPNSYEQYF. CDR3 bases: TGTGCCTGGAGTGGGCCGAACTCCTACGAGCAGTACTTC.

J is TRBJ1-6 and V is TRBV20-1; D call uncertain. Germline V gene data show CDR1 as DFQATT and CDR2 as SNEGSKA (reference sequence). V dropped 3 bases and J dropped 5 bases, with 14 bases sitting between them. The CDR3 loop spans 15 amino acids. This chain's CDR3 is CSARPIRVDNSPLHF. CDR3 nucleotides: TGCAGTGCTAGGCCAATTAGGGTTGATAATTCACCCCTCCACTTT.